This entry is about one TCR beta chain. These data come from a study of control samples from healthy donors and cancer patients. This table comes from immunoSEQ multiplex PCR, and its TCRdb copy is limited to in-frame clones, with some not included. Of fewer than 65,000 clones in the sample, roughly 90% are singletons; the top ten hold 1.5% to 2%. J gave up 3 bases and V 8 bases, and 6 bases lay outside the gene matches. Germline values: CDR1 LNHDA, CDR2 SQIVND (reference sequence). CDR3 length equals 14 residues. The genes are TRBV19 and TRBJ2-1; 8 bases align to TRBD2. The receptor was isolated from a man aged 40-49 years with colorectal cancer. The sample consisted of PBMCs. CDR3 region: CASEAGEGYNEQFF. CDR3 in DNA: TGTGCCAGTGAAGCGGGAGAAGGCTACAATGAGCAGTTCTTC. The whole variable domain, filled in from reference TRBV19 and TRBJ2-1, reads DGGITQSPKYLFRKEGQNVTLSCEQNLNHDAMYWYRQDPGQGLRLIYYSQIVNDFQKGDIAEGYSVSREKKESFPLTVTSAQKNPTAFYLCASEAGEGYNEQFFGPGTRLTVL.